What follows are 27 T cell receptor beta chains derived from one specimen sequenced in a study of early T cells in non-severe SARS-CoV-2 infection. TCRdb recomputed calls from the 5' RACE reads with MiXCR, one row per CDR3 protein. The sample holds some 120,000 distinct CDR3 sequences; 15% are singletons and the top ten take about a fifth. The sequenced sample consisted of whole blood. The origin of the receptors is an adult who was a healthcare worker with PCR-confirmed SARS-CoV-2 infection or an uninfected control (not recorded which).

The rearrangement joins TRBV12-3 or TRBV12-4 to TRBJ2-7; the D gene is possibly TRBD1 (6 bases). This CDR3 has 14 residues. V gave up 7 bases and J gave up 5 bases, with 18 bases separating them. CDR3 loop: CASTLTGYTHEQYF. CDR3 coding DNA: TGTGCCAGCACTCTTACAGGGTATACCCACGAGCAGTACTTC.

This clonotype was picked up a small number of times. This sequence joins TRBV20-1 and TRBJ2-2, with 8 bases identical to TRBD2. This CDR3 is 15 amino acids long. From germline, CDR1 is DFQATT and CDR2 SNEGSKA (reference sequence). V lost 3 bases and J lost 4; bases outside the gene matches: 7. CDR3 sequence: CSARPSSGSTGELFF. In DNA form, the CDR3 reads TGCAGTGCTAGGCCGTCCAGCGGGAGCACCGGGGAGCTGTTTTTT.

Here the CDR3 DNA reads TGTGCCAGCAGTTCGAGGAGGTCCAGGGTGGGTTTCGGAAGGGTTGGCCCCTACGAGCAGTACTTC. Translated, it gives CASSSRRSRVGFGRVGPYEQYF. The chain employs TRBV12-3 or TRBV12-4 and TRBJ2-7; D is possibly TRBD1 or TRBD2 (5 bases each). The CDR3 has 22 amino acids. Trimming pared 4 bases from V and 2 bases from J, leaving 36 bases between.

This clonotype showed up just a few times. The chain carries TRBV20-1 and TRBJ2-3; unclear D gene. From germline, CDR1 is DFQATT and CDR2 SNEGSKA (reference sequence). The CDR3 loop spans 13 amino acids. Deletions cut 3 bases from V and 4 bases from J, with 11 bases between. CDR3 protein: CSASPHQPDTQYF. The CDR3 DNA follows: TGCAGTGCTAGCCCCCACCAGCCAGATACGCAGTATTTT.

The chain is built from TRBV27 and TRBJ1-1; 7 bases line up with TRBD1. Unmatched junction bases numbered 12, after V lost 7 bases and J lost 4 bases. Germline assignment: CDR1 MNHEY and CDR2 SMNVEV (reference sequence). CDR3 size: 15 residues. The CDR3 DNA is TGTGCCAGCATTCCTTACAGGGGAAGAGGCACTGAAGCTTTCTTT. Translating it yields CASIPYRGRGTEAFF.

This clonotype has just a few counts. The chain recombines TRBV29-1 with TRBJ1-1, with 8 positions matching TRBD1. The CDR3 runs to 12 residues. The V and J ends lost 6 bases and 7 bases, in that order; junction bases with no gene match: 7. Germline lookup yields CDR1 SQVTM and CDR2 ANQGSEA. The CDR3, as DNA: TGCAGCGTGGGACAGGTCGGGGGTGAAGCTTTCTTT. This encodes CSVGQVGGEAFF.

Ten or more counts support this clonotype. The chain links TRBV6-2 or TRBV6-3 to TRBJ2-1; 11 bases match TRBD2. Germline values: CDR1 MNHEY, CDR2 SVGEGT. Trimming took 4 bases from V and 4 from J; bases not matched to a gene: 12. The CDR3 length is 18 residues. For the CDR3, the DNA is TGTGCCAGCAGTTCGATCCCGTCAACTAGCGGGGGTTACAATGAGCAGTTCTTC. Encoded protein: CASSSIPSTSGGYNEQFF.

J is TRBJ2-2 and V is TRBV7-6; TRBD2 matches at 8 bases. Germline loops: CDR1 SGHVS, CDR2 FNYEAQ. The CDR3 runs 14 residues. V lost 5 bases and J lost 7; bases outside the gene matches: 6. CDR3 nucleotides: TGTGCCAGCAGCCGGACTAGCATCGGCGGGGAGCTGTTTTTT. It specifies CASSRTSIGGELFF.

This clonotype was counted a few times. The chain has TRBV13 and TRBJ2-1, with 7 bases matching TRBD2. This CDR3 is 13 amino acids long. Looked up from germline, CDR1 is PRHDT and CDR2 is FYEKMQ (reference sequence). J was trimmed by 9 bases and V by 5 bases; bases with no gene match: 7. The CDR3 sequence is CASSLGLIVEQFF. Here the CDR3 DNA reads TGTGCCAGCAGCCTGGGACTAATCGTTGAGCAGTTCTTC.

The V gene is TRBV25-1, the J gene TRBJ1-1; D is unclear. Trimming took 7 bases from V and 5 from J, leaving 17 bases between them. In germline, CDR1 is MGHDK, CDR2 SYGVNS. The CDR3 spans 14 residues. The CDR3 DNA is TGTGCCAGCATGAAAAGTGAGGGCGAAACTGAAGCTTTCTTT. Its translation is CASMKSEGETEAFF.

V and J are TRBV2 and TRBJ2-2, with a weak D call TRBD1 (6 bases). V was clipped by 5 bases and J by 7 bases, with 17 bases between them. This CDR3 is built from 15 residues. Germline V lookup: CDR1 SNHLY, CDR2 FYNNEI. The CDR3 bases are TGTGCCAGCAGTATGACAGGCAAGCGTGTCGGGGAGCTGTTTTTT. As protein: CASSMTGKRVGELFF.

CDR3 sequence: CASSPTTDTGELFF. CDR3 nucleotide sequence: TGTGCCAGCAGCCCAACTACGGACACCGGGGAGCTGTTTTTT. The V and J genes are TRBV7-3 and TRBJ2-2; D is undetermined. The V end lost 5 bases, the J end lost 3 bases, and 10 bases lay between the germline ends. The germline gives CDR1 SGHTA, CDR2 FQGTGA. The CDR3 has 14 amino acids. Full variable domain (outside the CDR3, taken from reference TRBV7-3 and TRBJ2-2): GAGVSQTPSNKVTEKGKYVELRCDPISGHTALYWYRQSLGQGPEFLIYFQGTGAADDSGLPNDRFFAVRPEGSVSTLKIQRTERGDSAVYLCASSPTTDTGELFFGEGSRLTVL.

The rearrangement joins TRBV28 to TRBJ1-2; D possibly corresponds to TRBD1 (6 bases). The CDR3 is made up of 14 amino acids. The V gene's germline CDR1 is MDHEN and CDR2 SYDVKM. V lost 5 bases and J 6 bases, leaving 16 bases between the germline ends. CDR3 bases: TGTGCCAGCAGTCCTGGACAGAGATACCATGGCTACACCTTC. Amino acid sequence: CASSPGQRYHGYTF.

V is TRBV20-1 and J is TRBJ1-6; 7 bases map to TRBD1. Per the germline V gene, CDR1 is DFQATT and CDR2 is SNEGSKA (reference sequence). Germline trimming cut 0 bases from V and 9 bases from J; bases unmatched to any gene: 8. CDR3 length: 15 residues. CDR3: CSARDPQGESSPLHF. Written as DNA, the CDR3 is TGCAGTGCTAGAGATCCTCAGGGGGAGAGTTCACCCCTCCACTTT.

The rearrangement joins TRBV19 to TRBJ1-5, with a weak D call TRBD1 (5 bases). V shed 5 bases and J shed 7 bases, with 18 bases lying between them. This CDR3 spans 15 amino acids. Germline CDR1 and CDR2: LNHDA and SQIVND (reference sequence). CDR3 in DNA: TGTGCCAGTAGTGCCGGGACTCTCCAGGCCCAGCCCCAGCATTTT. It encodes CASSAGTLQAQPQHF.

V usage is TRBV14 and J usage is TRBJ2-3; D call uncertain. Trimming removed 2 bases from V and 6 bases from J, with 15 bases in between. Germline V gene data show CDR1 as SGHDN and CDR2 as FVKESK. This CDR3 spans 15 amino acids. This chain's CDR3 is CASSQNLATTDTQYF. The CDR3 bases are TGTGCCAGCAGCCAAAATCTCGCGACGACCGATACGCAGTATTTT.

In DNA, the CDR3 is TGCGCCAGCAGCCTAAACCCAAACTCCCAAGAGACCCAGTACTTC. Protein product: CASSLNPNSQETQYF. The chain uses TRBV5-1 and TRBJ2-5; D call uncertain. Trimming cost V 4 bases and J 1 base, with 14 bases left between them. Germline V gene lookup returns CDR1 SGHRS and CDR2 YFSETQ. The CDR3 is made up of 15 amino acids.

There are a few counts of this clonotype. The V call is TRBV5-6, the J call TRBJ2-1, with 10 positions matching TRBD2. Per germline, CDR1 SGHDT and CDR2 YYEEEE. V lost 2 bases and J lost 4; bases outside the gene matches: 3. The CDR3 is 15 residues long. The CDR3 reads CASSLGTSAYNEQFF. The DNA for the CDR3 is TGTGCCAGCAGCTTAGGGACTAGCGCTTACAATGAGCAGTTCTTC.

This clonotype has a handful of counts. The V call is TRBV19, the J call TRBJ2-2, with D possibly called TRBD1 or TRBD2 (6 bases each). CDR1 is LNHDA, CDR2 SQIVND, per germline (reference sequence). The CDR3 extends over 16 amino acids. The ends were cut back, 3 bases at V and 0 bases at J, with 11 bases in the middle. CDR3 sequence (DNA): TGTGCCAGTAGTATTGGCGGGACAACGAACACCGGGGAGCTGTTTTTT. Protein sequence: CASSIGGTTNTGELFF.

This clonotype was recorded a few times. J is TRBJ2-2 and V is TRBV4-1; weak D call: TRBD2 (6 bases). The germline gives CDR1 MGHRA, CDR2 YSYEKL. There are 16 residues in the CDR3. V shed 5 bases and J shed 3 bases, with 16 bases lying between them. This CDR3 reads CASSSGEQYYTGELFF. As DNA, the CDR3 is TGCGCCAGCAGCTCGGGGGAGCAGTACTACACCGGGGAGCTGTTTTTT.

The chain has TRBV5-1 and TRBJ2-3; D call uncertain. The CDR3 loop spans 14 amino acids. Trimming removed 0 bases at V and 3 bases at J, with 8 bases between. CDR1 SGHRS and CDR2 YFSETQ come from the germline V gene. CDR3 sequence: CASSLAAATDTQYF. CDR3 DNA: TGCGCCAGCAGCTTGGCCGCAGCGACAGATACGCAGTATTTT.

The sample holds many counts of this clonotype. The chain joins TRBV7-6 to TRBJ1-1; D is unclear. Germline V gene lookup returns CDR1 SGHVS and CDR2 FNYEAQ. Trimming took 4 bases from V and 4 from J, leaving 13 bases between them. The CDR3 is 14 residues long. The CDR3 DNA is TGTGCCAGCAGCTCGCGAGGGTCGGGCACTGAAGCTTTCTTT. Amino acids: CASSSRGSGTEAFF.

The CDR3 DNA reads as TGTGCCAGCAGCCCCAGTGGAAAACTGTTTTTT. Translation: CASSPSGKLFF. V gene TRBV7-9 combines with J gene TRBJ1-4, with D unclear. Trimming left V 5 bases short and J 10 bases short, with 8 bases between. This CDR3 contains 11 residues. Per the germline V gene, CDR1 is SEHNR and CDR2 is FQNEAQ (reference sequence).

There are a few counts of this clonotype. CDR3 sequence reads: CASSPDVGGENEQFF. The DNA of the CDR3 is TGCGCCAGCAGTCCCGATGTCGGGGGGGAGAATGAGCAGTTCTTC. The chain employs TRBV4-1 and TRBJ2-1, with 8 bases matching TRBD2. The germline V gene has CDR1 MGHRA and CDR2 YSYEKL. V trimming: 6 bases; J trimming: 7 bases; junction bases outside the gene matches: 11. The CDR3 runs 15 residues.

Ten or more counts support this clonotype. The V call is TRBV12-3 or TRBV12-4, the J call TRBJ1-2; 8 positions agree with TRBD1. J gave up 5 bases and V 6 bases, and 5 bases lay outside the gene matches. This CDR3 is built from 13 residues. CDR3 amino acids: CASSQTGGYGYTF. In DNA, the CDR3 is TGTGCCAGCAGCCAAACAGGGGGATATGGCTACACCTTC.

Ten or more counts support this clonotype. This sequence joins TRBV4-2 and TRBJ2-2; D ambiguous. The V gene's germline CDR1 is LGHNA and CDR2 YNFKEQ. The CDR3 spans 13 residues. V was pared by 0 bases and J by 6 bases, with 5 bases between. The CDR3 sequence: CASSQDPSGELFF. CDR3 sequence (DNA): TGTGCCAGCAGCCAAGATCCCTCCGGGGAGCTGTTTTTT.

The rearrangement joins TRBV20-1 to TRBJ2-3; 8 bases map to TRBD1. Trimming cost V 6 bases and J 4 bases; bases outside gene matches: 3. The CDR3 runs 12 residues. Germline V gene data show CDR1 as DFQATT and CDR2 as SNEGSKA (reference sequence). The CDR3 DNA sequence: TGCAGTGCCCCGGACAGGGCAGATACGCAGTATTTT. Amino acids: CSAPDRADTQYF.